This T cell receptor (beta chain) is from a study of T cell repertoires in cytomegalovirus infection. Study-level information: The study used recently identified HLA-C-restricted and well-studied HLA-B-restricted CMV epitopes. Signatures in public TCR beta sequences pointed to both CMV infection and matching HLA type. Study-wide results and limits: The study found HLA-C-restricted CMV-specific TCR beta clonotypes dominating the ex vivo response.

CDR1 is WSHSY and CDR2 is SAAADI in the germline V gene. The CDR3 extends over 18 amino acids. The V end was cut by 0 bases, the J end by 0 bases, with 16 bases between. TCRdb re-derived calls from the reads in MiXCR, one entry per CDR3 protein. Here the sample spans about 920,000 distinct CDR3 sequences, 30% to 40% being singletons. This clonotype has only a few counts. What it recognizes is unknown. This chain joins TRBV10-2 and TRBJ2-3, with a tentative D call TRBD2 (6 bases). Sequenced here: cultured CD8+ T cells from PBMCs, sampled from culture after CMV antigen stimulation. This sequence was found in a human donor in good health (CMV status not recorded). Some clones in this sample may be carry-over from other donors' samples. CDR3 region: CASSESPLDYTSTDTQYF. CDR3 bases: TGCGCCAGCAGTGAGTCCCCTCTGGACTACACTAGCACAGATACGCAGTATTTT.